Shown below are 23 T cell receptor beta chains from a single sample sequenced in a study of identical twins. One entry per CDR3 protein, called by TCRdb with MiXCR from the 5' RACE reads. The table shows 250,000 to 350,000 distinct CDR3 sequences, with 8% to 9% occurring only once. These data also formed part of another study, on yellow fever vaccine responses in identical twins.

The sample consisted of memory (CD45RO+) T cells sorted from blood. These receptor sequences come from a woman aged 18-29 years in good health.

This clonotype was recorded at least ten times. The genes are TRBV10-3 and TRBJ1-1; 9 bases are shared with TRBD1. The CDR3 is made up of 16 amino acids. V shed 2 bases, J shed 0 bases, and the junction held 4 bases outside the gene matches. Germline CDR1 is ENHRY and CDR2 is SYGVKD. In DNA form, the CDR3 reads TGTGCCATCAGTGAGATGGACAGGGGAATGAACACTGAAGCTTTCTTT. Protein product: CAISEMDRGMNTEAFF.

V usage is TRBV6-4 and J usage is TRBJ2-3, with D possibly being TRBD1 or TRBD2 (7 bases each). The CDR3 consists of 15 residues. The germline V gene has CDR1 MRHNA and CDR2 SNTAGT. V was clipped by 8 bases and J by 2 bases, with 17 bases between them. CDR3 residues: CASSGEGAPTDTQYF. The CDR3 nucleotides read TGTGCCAGCTCCGGGGAGGGGGCGCCCACAGATACGCAGTATTTT.

This clonotype was detected ten times or more. The rearrangement links TRBV7-9 to TRBJ2-1; 9 bases match TRBD1. CDR3 length: 16 residues. CDR1 is SEHNR, CDR2 FQNEAQ, per germline (reference sequence). The V segment lost 4 bases and the J segment 8 bases; nucleotides outside the gene matches: 12. The CDR3 reads CASSSIGTGTGDEQFF. CDR3 coding DNA: TGTGCCAGCAGCTCAATCGGGACAGGGACGGGCGATGAGCAGTTCTTC.

There are many counts of this clonotype. This chain links TRBV3-1 with TRBJ2-7; 8 positions match TRBD1. CDR1 is LGHDT, CDR2 YNNKEL, per germline (reference sequence). Trimming removed 1 base from V and 7 bases from J; junction bases left unmatched: 6. This CDR3 has 14 amino acids. CDR3 DNA sequence: TGTGCCAGCAGCCAAGGATCAGGGGGCGGTGAGCAGTACTTC. Encoded protein: CASSQGSGGGEQYF.

This clonotype has ten or more counts. V gene TRBV29-1 combines with J gene TRBJ2-2, with D possibly TRBD1 on 7 matching bases. The V end lost 7 bases, the J end lost 6 bases, and 15 bases lay between the germline ends. Germline CDR1 and CDR2: SQVTM and ANQGSEA. CDR3 length equals 13 residues. CDR3 DNA sequence: TGCAGCGCGGGGGCTGGGACAGCCGGGGAGCTGTTTTTT. It yields the protein CSAGAGTAGELFF.

This chain joins TRBV7-2 and TRBJ1-1; a possible D gene is TRBD1 (6 bases). Trimming shortened V by 0 bases and J by 1 base, and 18 bases separated the two germline ends. Looked up from germline, CDR1 is SGHTA and CDR2 is FQGNSA. The CDR3 is 18 residues long. The CDR3 reads CASSLAVRGPPGNTEAFF. CDR3 DNA: TGTGCCAGCAGCTTAGCGGTCAGGGGCCCACCGGGGAACACTGAAGCTTTCTTT.

This clonotype was counted at least ten times. V is TRBV28 and J is TRBJ2-1, with D uncertain. Germline CDR1 reads MDHEN; CDR2 reads SYDVKM. This CDR3 is 12 amino acids long. The V end lost 2 bases, the J end lost 8 bases, and 7 bases lay between the germline ends. CDR3 sequence reads: CASSLVYDEQFF. CDR3 DNA sequence: TGTGCCAGCAGTTTAGTTTACGATGAGCAGTTCTTC.

This clonotype appeared a few times. The V call is TRBV14, the J call TRBJ2-2; D is uncertain. This CDR3 comprises 15 residues. V was shortened by 2 bases and J by 0 bases, with 7 bases between the two germline ends. Germline CDR1 and CDR2: SGHDN and FVKESK. The CDR3 region has the DNA TGTGCCAGCAGCCAAATGCAGACGAACACCGGGGAGCTGTTTTTT. Translating it yields CASSQMQTNTGELFF.

In its sample, this clonotype was seen a few times. The chain links TRBV18 to TRBJ1-1, with TRBD1 matching over 8 bases. V shed 8 bases and J 0 bases; nucleotides not matched to a gene: 11. Germline CDR1 and CDR2: KGHSH and LQKENI. The CDR3 totals 16 residues. In DNA, the CDR3 is TGTGCCAGCATAGGGCCAGGGGGCTCCATGAACACTGAAGCTTTCTTT. This encodes CASIGPGGSMNTEAFF. Full variable domain (rest looked up from reference TRBV18 and TRBJ1-1): NAGVMQNPRHLVRRRGQEARLRCSPMKGHSHVYWYRQLPEEGLKFMVYLQKENIIDESGMPKERFSAEFPKEGPSILRIQQVVRGDSAAYFCASIGPGGSMNTEAFFGQGTRLTVV.

This chain connects TRBV5-6 to TRBJ2-5; 7 bases map to TRBD2. J gave up 0 bases and V 4 bases, and 12 bases lay outside the gene matches. This CDR3 has 17 amino acids. Germline V lookup: CDR1 SGHDT, CDR2 YYEEEE. CDR3 sequence (DNA): TGTGCCAGCAGCAAACTTATGGGAGGGAGGTACCAAGAGACCCAGTACTTC. Translated: CASSKLMGGRYQETQYF.

V gene TRBV6-5 combines with J gene TRBJ2-7; TRBD1 matches 12 bases. Germline trimming cut 2 bases from V and 5 bases from J; bases unmatched to any gene: 7. Germline-derived CDR1 and CDR2 are MNHEY and SVGAGI. CDR3 length: 16 residues. CDR3 region: CASSYQGTGGFDEQYF. In DNA form, the CDR3 reads TGTGCCAGCAGTTACCAAGGGACAGGGGGCTTCGACGAGCAGTACTTC.

The V and J genes are TRBV6-1 and TRBJ2-5; no clear D gene. Trimming pared 2 bases from V and 4 bases from J, leaving 8 bases between. The germline V gene has CDR1 MNHNS and CDR2 SASEGT. This CDR3 is 13 amino acids long. The CDR3 DNA is TGTGCCAGCAGTGAATATTGGGTAGAGACCCAGTACTTC. It yields the protein CASSEYWVETQYF.

This clonotype has more than one count but fewer than ten. This sequence joins TRBV5-5 and TRBJ2-4, with D unresolved. Per the germline V gene, CDR1 is SGHKS and CDR2 is YYEKEE (reference sequence). The CDR3 length is 14 residues. V lost 4 bases, J lost 6 bases, and 14 bases lay in between. CDR3 bases: TGTGCCAGCAGCCCCGTTGTGCTAGTAAACATTCAGTACTTC. It encodes CASSPVVLVNIQYF. Full variable domain (rest looked up from reference TRBV5-5 and TRBJ2-4): DAGVTQSPTHLIKTRGQQVTLRCSPISGHKSVSWYQQVLGQGPQFIFQYYEKEERGRGNFPDRFSARQFPNYSSELNVNALLLGDSALYLCASSPVVLVNIQYFGAGTRLSVL.

In this sample, this clonotype turned up a few times. This rearrangement joins TRBV6-1 to TRBJ2-1; a weak D match, TRBD1 (6 bases). The germline V gene encodes CDR1 MNHNS and CDR2 SASEGT. Trimming took 4 bases from V and 8 from J, leaving 21 bases between them. CDR3 length equals 16 residues. This CDR3 reads CASSGPNRVTVDEQFF. The CDR3 DNA reads as TGTGCCAGCAGTGGACCCAACAGGGTGACGGTCGATGAGCAGTTCTTC.

A few counts support this clonotype. This chain connects TRBV12-3 or TRBV12-4 to TRBJ1-1; D ambiguous. The V end was cut by 3 bases, the J end by 1 base, with 9 bases between. The CDR3 is 14 amino acids. The DNA of the CDR3 is TGTGCCAGCAGTTTTCGGGCGGGGAACACTGAAGCTTTCTTT. It codes for CASSFRAGNTEAFF.

This sequence joins TRBV20-1 and TRBJ1-6, with 8 positions matching TRBD1. V was pared by 8 bases and J by 9 bases, with 12 bases of the junction left unmatched. Germline lookup yields CDR1 DFQATT and CDR2 SNEGSKA (reference sequence). This CDR3 is built from 14 residues. In nucleotides, the CDR3 is TGCAGTTTCGCGGACAGGGAAGTGTTTTCACCCCTCCACTTT. As protein: CSFADREVFSPLHF.

V usage is TRBV28 and J usage is TRBJ2-1; 8 nucleotides match TRBD2. V shed 3 bases and J 9 bases; nucleotides not matched to a gene: 10. This CDR3 is built from 15 residues. Per the germline V gene, CDR1 is MDHEN and CDR2 is SYDVKM. The CDR3 DNA reads TGTGCCAGCAGTTTCGGCTGGCGGGGGGTTGGTGAGCAGTTCTTC. Translated, it gives CASSFGWRGVGEQFF.

The table lists this clonotype with many counts. The gene calls are TRBV4-1 and TRBJ2-2; TRBD1 matches at 7 bases. The germline V gene encodes CDR1 MGHRA and CDR2 YSYEKL. This CDR3 has 17 residues. V gave up 1 base and J gave up 2 bases; unmatched junction bases: 7. This chain's CDR3 is CASSQGARQGNTGELFF. DNA of the CDR3: TGCGCCAGCAGCCAAGGAGCCAGACAGGGAAACACCGGGGAGCTGTTTTTT.

This clonotype was picked up many times. The chain has TRBV20-1 and TRBJ2-1; 9 bases are shared with TRBD2. After removal of 4 bases from V and 5 bases from J, the junction contained 9 bases not matched to a gene. The germline V gene encodes CDR1 DFQATT and CDR2 SNEGSKA (reference sequence). The CDR3 runs 15 residues. The CDR3 reads CSATPVAGVNNEQFF. CDR3 DNA: TGCAGTGCTACCCCCGTAGCGGGGGTGAACAATGAGCAGTTCTTC.

This clonotype was recorded a few times. V is TRBV2 and J is TRBJ2-1, with D unresolved. Germline loops: CDR1 SNHLY, CDR2 FYNNEI. This CDR3 contains 15 residues. Trimming removed 9 bases at V and 0 bases at J, with 15 bases between. The CDR3 nucleotides are TGTGCCAGACAGCCTCGGCGGAACTCCTACAATGAGCAGTTCTTC. It is translated as CARQPRRNSYNEQFF.

This clonotype has a handful of counts. The V call is TRBV6-2 or TRBV6-3, the J call TRBJ2-7; 8 bases map to TRBD2. J was trimmed by 6 bases and V by 2 bases; bases with no gene match: 3. Germline assignment: CDR1 MNHEY and CDR2 SVGEGT. The CDR3 extends over 13 amino acids. This CDR3 is CASSYLRGGEQYF. DNA of the CDR3: TGTGCCAGCAGTTACCTCCGGGGGGGCGAGCAGTACTTC.

This clonotype was observed a few times. The chain combines TRBV11-2 with TRBJ1-1; possibly TRBD1 for D (5 bases). The V gene lost 4 bases and the J gene lost 4 bases, with 10 bases spanning the gap. The CDR3 covers 13 residues. Germline V gene data show CDR1 as SGHAT and CDR2 as FQNNGV. The CDR3 DNA is TGTGCCAGCAGCTACCGGAGGGGCACTGAAGCTTTCTTT. Translation: CASSYRRGTEAFF.

For the CDR3, the DNA is TGCAGTGTCCGTGCGACGGACACTGAAGCTTTCTTT. Translation gives CSVRATDTEAFF. The chain uses TRBV20-1 and TRBJ1-1; D ambiguous. The length of the CDR3 is 12 residues. V lost 7 bases and J 3 bases, leaving 12 bases between the germline ends. CDR1 is DFQATT and CDR2 is SNEGSKA in the germline V gene (reference sequence).